The 15 T cell receptor beta chains reported below all come from one sample, sequenced in a study of a mutant IDH1 vaccine in newly diagnosed glioma (dated by TCRdb to 2020 to 2022). The meaning of the sample's time point label: week 35, safety follow-up. Each vaccine dose was 300 ug of a 20-mer mutant IDH1 peptide in Montanide, given subcutaneously with topical imiquimod. The library was obtained by the immunoSEQ multiplex PCR assay. Held by TCRdb, this immuneACCESS table contains in-frame sequences only and omits some clones. Under half of the omission traces to an unresolved V gene where checked; the cause of the rest is unknown. The sample profile shows tens of thousands of clones; around nine tenths of them were found once. Of the sample, 1.5% to 2.5% is held by the ten largest clones. Antigen specificity for these receptors is unknown. The sequencing used PBMCs, collected from a glioma patient whose treatment included an IDH1 peptide vaccine. Every receptor here comes from a man under 40 with glioma.

The V call is TRBV5-8, the J call TRBJ1-2; 7 positions agree with TRBD1. The germline CDR1 and CDR2 sequences are SGHTS and YDEGEE. The V and J ends lost 7 bases and 6 bases, in that order; junction bases with no gene match: 9. The CDR3 sequence is 13 residues long. The CDR3 loop reads CASRQGGTHGYTF. For the CDR3, the DNA is TGTGCCAGCCGCCAGGGGGGGACCCATGGCTACACCTTC.

The rearrangement uses TRBV20-1 and TRBJ2-3; D not resolved. V was trimmed by 6 bases and J by 1 base, leaving 5 bases between them. CDR3 length: 11 residues. The germline CDR1 and CDR2 sequences are DFQATT and SNEGSKA (reference sequence). The CDR3 here is CSALGTDTQYF. The CDR3 DNA reads as TGCAGTGCCCTCGGCACAGATACGCAGTATTTT.

The chain combines TRBV28 with TRBJ1-5, with TRBD1 identical over 9 bases. This CDR3 spans 15 amino acids. Per the germline V gene, CDR1 is MDHEN and CDR2 is SYDVKM. V lost 2 bases to trimming and J lost 5 bases; unmatched junction nucleotides: 4. CDR3 sequence (DNA): TGTGCCAGCAGTTTAACGGGACAGGGAGATCAGCCCCAGCATTTT. Translated: CASSLTGQGDQPQHF.

The rearrangement uses TRBV2 and TRBJ1-2; D not resolved. Germline CDR1 SNHLY, CDR2 FYNNEI. Deletions cut 11 bases from V and 2 bases from J, with 9 bases between. The CDR3 consists of 11 residues. The CDR3 DNA sequence: TGTGCCCATCGGGAAAACTATGGCTACACCTTC. Translated: CAHRENYGYTF.

CDR3 region: CASSEYVGRVSPLHF. CDR3 DNA sequence: TGTGCCAGCAGTGAATATGTGGGGCGCGTTTCACCCCTCCACTTT. The gene calls are TRBV2 and TRBJ1-6, with TRBD1 as a possible D gene (5 bases). This CDR3 comprises 15 residues. The germline V and J ends were trimmed by 2 bases and 9 bases, with 14 bases remaining between them. Germline lookup yields CDR1 SNHLY and CDR2 FYNNEI.

The V and J genes are TRBV28 and TRBJ2-1; 10 nucleotides align to TRBD2. Germline V CDR1 and CDR2: MDHEN, SYDVKM. Trimming removed 3 bases from V and 7 bases from J; junction bases left unmatched: 6. This CDR3 region has 15 residues. CDR3 residues: CASSFASGSRNEQFF. DNA for the CDR3: TGTGCCAGCAGTTTCGCTAGCGGGAGCAGAAATGAGCAGTTCTTC. Drawing the rest from reference TRBV28 and TRBJ2-1, the complete variable domain is DVKVTQSSRYLVKRTGEKVFLECVQDMDHENMFWYRQDPGLGLRLIYFSYDVKMKEKGDIPEGYSVSREKKERFSLILESASTNQTSMYLCASSFASGSRNEQFFGPGTRLTVL.

The chain is built from TRBV5-4 and TRBJ1-2; D is possibly TRBD1 (6 bases). V dropped 2 bases and J dropped 6 bases, with 11 bases sitting between them. Germline CDR1 reads SGHNT; CDR2 reads YYREEE (reference sequence). This CDR3 contains 13 residues. DNA of the CDR3: TGTGCCAGCAGCTTTAAGGCAGGGGATGGCTACACCTTC. It yields the protein CASSFKAGDGYTF.

The sample holds a few counts of this clone. The rearrangement links TRBV4-1 to TRBJ2-2; 7 bases align to TRBD1. V was clipped by 1 base and J by 5 bases; unmatched bases: 13. In germline, CDR1 is MGHRA, CDR2 YSYEKL. The CDR3 contains 18 residues. CDR3 DNA sequence: TGCGCCAGCAGCCAAGTTCCACTTATAACAGGGGAAACCGGGGAGCTGTTTTTT. Its translation: CASSQVPLITGETGELFF.

The genes are TRBV5-6 and TRBJ2-3; 8 positions match TRBD1. The CDR3 spans 16 residues. The J segment lost 2 bases and the V segment lost 3 bases, leaving 8 bases of the junction unmatched. Germline-derived CDR1 and CDR2 are SGHDT and YYEEEE. This chain's CDR3 is CASSWGTGSFTDTQYF. In DNA form, the CDR3 reads TGTGCCAGCAGCTGGGGGACAGGATCCTTCACAGATACGCAGTATTTT. Using reference TRBV5-6 and TRBJ2-3 for the parts outside the CDR3, the full variable domain is DAGVTQSPTHLIKTRGQQVTLRCSPKSGHDTVSWYQQALGQGPQFIFQYYEEEERQRGNFPDRFSGHQFPNYSSELNVNALLLGDSALYLCASSWGTGSFTDTQYFGPGTRLTVL.

The rearrangement links TRBV28 to TRBJ1-1, with D maybe TRBD1 (5 bases). Deletions cut 7 bases from V and 3 bases from J, with 18 bases between. The CDR3 runs 15 residues. Germline CDR1 and CDR2: MDHEN and SYDVKM. The CDR3 nucleotides are TGTGCCAGCAAATATACGGAGGGGTTCTACACTGAAGCTTTCTTT. The encoded protein is CASKYTEGFYTEAFF.

The V and J genes are TRBV27 and TRBJ1-2; weak D call: TRBD1 (6 bases). Deletions cut 5 bases from V and 6 bases from J, with 13 bases between. Germline values: CDR1 MNHEY, CDR2 SMNVEV (reference sequence). The CDR3 spans 13 residues. The CDR3 protein is CASSKGGGHGYTF. The CDR3 nucleotides are TGTGCCAGCAGTAAGGGGGGCGGGCATGGCTACACCTTC.

The CDR3 DNA reads as TGTGCCAGCAGCGTACGGGGCAGGGACACCGGGGAGCTGTTTTTT. It encodes CASSVRGRDTGELFF. This chain uses TRBV9 with TRBJ2-2; either TRBD1 or TRBD2 may supply D (5 bases each). CDR1 is SGDLS and CDR2 is YYNGEE in the germline V gene. The CDR3 consists of 15 residues. V was shortened by 1 base and J by 3 bases, with 10 bases between the two germline ends.

The chain uses TRBV27 and TRBJ2-7, with unresolved D. V was clipped by 3 bases and J by 3 bases, with 6 bases between them. Germline-derived CDR1 and CDR2 are MNHEY and SMNVEV (reference sequence). The CDR3 spans 12 residues. CDR3 bases: TGTGCCAGCAGTTTGGGGTTCTACGAGCAGTACTTC. Its translation: CASSLGFYEQYF.

Only one count was recorded for this clone. The chain links TRBV28 to TRBJ1-2; tentatively, D is TRBD1 (6 bases). The germline V gene encodes CDR1 MDHEN and CDR2 SYDVKM. This CDR3 is built from 15 residues. V was clipped by 5 bases and J by 5 bases, with 18 bases between them. The CDR3 reads CASSRFGGVLYGYTF. The CDR3 DNA is TGTGCCAGCAGTCGCTTTGGGGGCGTTCTTTATGGCTACACCTTC.

V usage is TRBV4-3 and J usage is TRBJ2-3; possible D gene TRBD2, 6 bases. The CDR3 totals 15 residues. With 4 bases removed from V and 2 bases from J, the gap between germline ends came to 13 bases. CDR1 LGHNA and CDR2 YSLEER come from the germline V gene. CDR3 DNA sequence: TGCGCCAGCAGCCCCTATGCGGGGCACACAGATACGCAGTATTTT. It is translated as CASSPYAGHTDTQYF.